A single sample is the source of the 29 T cell receptor beta chains below, sequenced in a study of T cell responses to AZD1222 COVID-19 vaccine. Method: immunoSEQ multiplex PCR; TCRdb's copy keeps in-frame clones and lacks some. Among more than 110,000 clones listed, roughly nine tenths were seen once. Specimen: peripheral blood, collected on day 0 of AZD1222 vaccination. These receptors were collected from an adult in good health.

This chain joins TRBV7-2 and TRBJ1-2; 10 bases line up with TRBD1. The germline V gene encodes CDR1 SGHTA and CDR2 FQGNSA. V shed 5 bases, J shed 4 bases, and the junction held 7 bases outside the gene matches. There are 15 residues in the CDR3. DNA of the CDR3: TGTGCCAGCAGCATGTCTGGACAGGGGGGCTATGGCTACACCTTC. It encodes CASSMSGQGGYGYTF.

This chain joins TRBV18 and TRBJ2-3; D is undetermined. The CDR3 totals 12 residues. Germline V gene data show CDR1 as KGHSH and CDR2 as LQKENI. V lost 6 bases and J lost 6, with 10 bases in between. CDR3 coding DNA: TGTGCCAGCTCCCCCCTAGGGGATACGCAGTATTTT. Translated, it gives CASSPLGDTQYF.

This chain uses TRBV28 with TRBJ1-4, with D uncertain. The germline V and J ends were trimmed by 4 bases and 8 bases, with 8 bases remaining between them. The CDR3 length is 12 residues. Germline V gene data show CDR1 as MDHEN and CDR2 as SYDVKM. The CDR3 sequence: CASSYFREKLFF. In DNA, the CDR3 is TGTGCCAGCAGTTACTTTAGGGAAAAACTGTTTTTT.

The rearrangement links TRBV20-1 to TRBJ2-5; unclear D gene. In germline, CDR1 is DFQATT, CDR2 SNEGSKA (reference sequence). The CDR3 loop spans 11 amino acids. Trimming removed 7 bases at V and 2 bases at J, with 8 bases between. CDR3 sequence reads: CSGLLQETQYF. For the CDR3, the DNA is TGCAGTGGCTTGCTACAAGAGACCCAGTACTTC.

The rearrangement links TRBV29-1 to TRBJ1-2, with D maybe TRBD1 (5 bases). V lost 5 bases, J lost 6 bases, and 16 bases lay in between. Per the germline V gene, CDR1 is SQVTM and CDR2 is ANQGSEA. The CDR3 covers 13 residues. The chain's CDR3 is CSVRPGVGHGYTF. The CDR3, as DNA: TGCAGCGTTCGTCCGGGGGTCGGCCATGGCTACACCTTC.

V gene TRBV11-3 combines with J gene TRBJ1-2, with D perhaps TRBD1 (5 bases). Germline V gene sequence: CDR1 SGHNT, CDR2 YENEEA. The ends were cut back, 5 bases at V and 4 bases at J, with 17 bases in the middle. The CDR3 is 15 residues long. In DNA form, the CDR3 reads TGTGCCAGCAGCCCGCCGGGACGGATGTCCTATGGCTACACCTTC. It codes for CASSPPGRMSYGYTF.

The V call is TRBV18, the J call TRBJ1-1; D is unresolved. V lost 3 bases, J lost 7 bases, and 9 bases lay in between. CDR1 is KGHSH, CDR2 LQKENI, per germline. This CDR3 comprises 12 residues. DNA for the CDR3: TGTGCCAGCTCACCCAAAGCGCATGAAGCTTTCTTT. It translates to CASSPKAHEAFF.

The genes are TRBV5-1 and TRBJ2-3; 9 nucleotides line up with TRBD2. J was trimmed by 3 bases and V by 5 bases; bases with no gene match: 7. The CDR3 is 15 amino acids. From germline, CDR1 is SGHRS and CDR2 YFSETQ. The CDR3 reads CASSPGLAWTDTQYF. The CDR3 DNA reads TGCGCCAGCAGTCCGGGACTAGCTTGGACAGATACGCAGTATTTT.

The chain is built from TRBV7-9 and TRBJ2-7, with 10 bases identical to TRBD2. V lost 3 bases, J lost 9 bases, and 8 bases stayed unmatched. Germline V gene sequence: CDR1 SEHNR, CDR2 FQNEAQ (reference sequence). The CDR3 has 14 amino acids. CDR3 sequence (DNA): TGTGCCAGCAGCTTCGGACTAGCGGTAGCGGGGCAGTACTTC. This translates into CASSFGLAVAGQYF. Combining the CDR3 with reference TRBV7-9 and TRBJ2-7 gives the whole variable domain DTGVSQNPRHKITKRGQNVTFRCDPISEHNRLYWYRQTLGQGPEFLTYFQNEAQLEKSRLLSDRFSAERPKGSFSTLEIQRTEQGDSAMYLCASSFGLAVAGQYFGPGTRLTVT.

CDR3 DNA sequence: TGTGCCAGCGTCTCCGGGACTTCCTCCTACGAGCAGTACTTC. It is translated as CASVSGTSSYEQYF. The chain carries TRBV2 and TRBJ2-7; D may be TRBD2 (6 bases). The CDR3 is made up of 14 amino acids. Germline CDR1 SNHLY, CDR2 FYNNEI. V shed 8 bases and J shed 0 bases, with 14 bases lying between them.

V usage is TRBV4-1 and J usage is TRBJ2-2; 7 bases agree with TRBD2. Germline CDR1 reads MGHRA; CDR2 reads YSYEKL. CDR3 length equals 15 residues. V was clipped by 4 bases and J by 3 bases; unmatched bases: 5. The DNA for the CDR3 is TGCGCCAGCAGCCCTAGACTAGCTGACACCGGGGAGCTGTTTTTT. Protein product: CASSPRLADTGELFF.

The chain carries TRBV5-1 and TRBJ2-1; the D gene is possibly TRBD1 (5 bases). CDR3 length equals 17 residues. V was trimmed by 4 bases and J by 4 bases, leaving 21 bases between them. CDR1 is SGHRS, CDR2 YFSETQ, per germline. CDR3 nucleotide sequence: TGCGCCAGCAGCGCAGGGTACCGGACCAGCTATTACAATGAGCAGTTCTTC. Amino acid sequence: CASSAGYRTSYYNEQFF.

The rearrangement links TRBV5-5 to TRBJ2-3; possible D gene TRBD2, 6 bases. With 2 bases removed from V and 6 bases from J, the gap between germline ends came to 13 bases. CDR3 length: 14 residues. In germline, CDR1 is SGHKS, CDR2 YYEKEE (reference sequence). The DNA for the CDR3 is TGTGCCAGCAGCTTCCAACTTCGGGAGGATACGCAGTATTTT. Its translation is CASSFQLREDTQYF.

This clone was detected only a few times. V is TRBV5-1 and J is TRBJ2-5; 14 bases match TRBD2. Trimming at V came to 5 bases and at J to 4 bases, leaving 7 bases not matched to a gene. This CDR3 is built from 16 residues. Germline CDR1 is SGHRS and CDR2 is YFSETQ. The CDR3: CASRSTGTSGRETQYF. In DNA form, the CDR3 reads TGCGCCAGCAGGTCCACCGGGACTAGCGGGAGAGAGACCCAGTACTTC. The complete variable domain, with remaining parts taken from reference TRBV5-1 and TRBJ2-5, reads KAGVTQTPRYLIKTRGQQVTLSCSPISGHRSVSWYQQTPGQGLQFLFEYFSETQRNKGNFPGRFSGRQFSNSRSEMNVSTLELGDSALYLCASRSTGTSGRETQYFGPGTRLLVL.

The chain combines TRBV24-1 with TRBJ1-5; possibly TRBD1 for D (6 bases). CDR3 length: 15 residues. V was shortened by 11 bases and J by 3 bases, with 19 bases between the two germline ends. Germline loops: CDR1 KGHDR, CDR2 SFDVKD. The CDR3 DNA is TGTGCCATTGGCCGGGACAACGGTTTCAATCAGCCCCAGCATTTT. Translated, it gives CAIGRDNGFNQPQHF.

V and J are TRBV6-1 and TRBJ1-1; D might be TRBD1 (5 bases). CDR3 length: 13 amino acids. Trimming pared 3 bases from V and 5 bases from J, leaving 10 bases between. Germline V gives CDR1 MNHNS, CDR2 SASEGT. The DNA for the CDR3 is TGTGCCAGCAGTGAGGGGGTTCGTACTGAAGCTTTCTTT. Amino acid sequence: CASSEGVRTEAFF.

The genes are TRBV24-1 and TRBJ2-4; D gene unclear. Germline V gives CDR1 KGHDR, CDR2 SFDVKD. V was shortened by 3 bases and J by 1 base, with 12 bases between the two germline ends. CDR3 length: 16 amino acids. The CDR3 DNA reads as TGTGCCACCAGTGATCCTAGTATCGAGGCCAAAAACATTCAGTACTTC. It translates to CATSDPSIEAKNIQYF.

V usage is TRBV19 and J usage is TRBJ1-1; D remains unclear. CDR1 LNHDA and CDR2 SQIVND come from the germline V gene (reference sequence). V lost 3 bases and J 3 bases, leaving 26 bases between the germline ends. This CDR3 contains 19 residues. CDR3 amino acids: CASSIGFFRRKDGDTEAFF. CDR3 nucleotide sequence: TGTGCCAGTAGTATTGGCTTCTTTCGGCGGAAAGACGGGGACACTGAAGCTTTCTTT.

The chain links TRBV5-8 to TRBJ1-4, with D perhaps TRBD1 (5 bases). CDR3 length equals 16 residues. Trimming cost V 0 bases and J 0 bases, with 9 bases left between them. Germline assignment: CDR1 SGHTS and CDR2 YDEGEE. DNA of the CDR3: TGTGCCAGCAGCTTGGGCCAGGGACCAACTAATGAAAAACTGTTTTTT. Translated, it gives CASSLGQGPTNEKLFF.

The V and J genes are TRBV7-9 and TRBJ2-7; D is ambiguous. V dropped 1 base and J dropped 0 bases, with 7 bases sitting between them. In germline, CDR1 is SEHNR, CDR2 FQNEAQ (reference sequence). The CDR3 loop spans 14 amino acids. The CDR3 DNA reads as TGTGCCAGCAGCTTAGGGGGTACCTCCTACGAGCAGTACTTC. Translation: CASSLGGTSYEQYF.

V gene TRBV29-1 combines with J gene TRBJ2-1; 11 positions agree with TRBD1. The germline gives CDR1 SQVTM, CDR2 ANQGSEA. CDR3 length equals 15 residues. Losses at the gene ends were 3 bases for V and 5 bases for J; bases not matched to a gene: 6. The chain's CDR3 is CSVDGDRGADNEQFF. For the CDR3, the DNA is TGCAGCGTTGATGGGGACAGGGGGGCGGACAATGAGCAGTTCTTC.

V gene TRBV9 combines with J gene TRBJ1-2; D not certain. The V gene lost 0 bases and the J gene lost 3 bases, with 12 bases spanning the gap. The CDR3 loop spans 15 amino acids. Germline CDR1 and CDR2: SGDLS and YYNGEE. The CDR3: CASSVDPGFDYGYTF. CDR3 nucleotide sequence: TGTGCCAGCAGCGTAGACCCGGGGTTCGACTATGGCTACACCTTC.

J is TRBJ1-6 and V is TRBV27; perhaps TRBD1 as D (6 bases). V lost 0 bases and J 6 bases, leaving 12 bases between the germline ends. Per the germline V gene, CDR1 is MNHEY and CDR2 is SMNVEV (reference sequence). This CDR3 comprises 16 residues. CDR3 sequence: CASSLSGGAFNSPLHF. The CDR3 region has the DNA TGTGCCAGCAGTTTATCGGGGGGCGCGTTTAATTCACCCCTCCACTTT.

This clone appeared once. CDR3 in amino acids: CASSPGQSKDNSPLHF. CDR3 bases: TGCGCCAGCAGCCCTGGACAGTCGAAAGACAATTCACCCCTCCACTTT. This chain links TRBV4-1 with TRBJ1-6; TRBD1 is a possible D gene (6 bases). The CDR3 totals 16 residues. Trimming removed 4 bases at V and 7 bases at J, with 17 bases between. The germline V gene has CDR1 MGHRA and CDR2 YSYEKL.

The chain is built from TRBV12-3 or TRBV12-4 and TRBJ1-2; TRBD1 aligns across 9 bases. The CDR3 has 13 residues. The J segment lost 4 bases and the V segment lost 6 bases, leaving 3 bases of the junction unmatched. CDR3 residues: CASSLGQGYGYTF. The CDR3 region has the DNA TGTGCCAGCAGCTTGGGACAGGGCTATGGCTACACCTTC.

V usage is TRBV7-8 and J usage is TRBJ1-1; D is unclear. Per the germline V gene, CDR1 is SGHVS and CDR2 is FQNEAQ. Trimming removed 5 bases from V and 1 base from J, with 11 bases in between. The CDR3 totals 14 residues. This chain's CDR3 is CASSLMKSNTEAFF. Written as DNA, the CDR3 is TGTGCCAGCAGCCTGATGAAATCGAACACTGAAGCTTTCTTT.

The V call is TRBV3-1 (or the pseudogene TRBV3-2), the J call TRBJ2-2; TRBD1 aligns across 8 bases. CDR1 and CDR2 (germline): LGHDT, YNNKEL (reference sequence). V trimming: 5 bases; J trimming: 3 bases; junction bases outside the gene matches: 20. This CDR3 is built from 20 residues. The CDR3 loop is CASSYPAGTGPRVDTGELFF. The CDR3 nucleotides read TGTGCCAGCAGCTACCCGGCCGGGACAGGACCTCGGGTGGACACCGGGGAGCTGTTTTTT.

J is TRBJ1-2 and V is TRBV30; TRBD1 aligns across 12 bases. This CDR3 contains 16 residues. V lost 3 bases to trimming and J lost 7 bases; unmatched junction nucleotides: 12. CDR1 and CDR2 from the germline V gene are GTSNPN and SVGIG (reference sequence). CDR3 DNA sequence: TGTGCCTGGAGGCATTCACCGGGACAGGGGGCCTCTGGCTACACCTTC. Encoded protein: CAWRHSPGQGASGYTF.

The J gene is TRBJ2-7, the V gene TRBV11-3; 8 nucleotides align to TRBD1. Germline V lookup: CDR1 SGHNT, CDR2 YENEEA. There are 15 residues in the CDR3. J was trimmed by 6 bases and V by 4 bases; bases with no gene match: 11. CDR3 loop: CASSWDRPPGGEQYF. The CDR3 region has the DNA TGTGCCAGCAGCTGGGACAGGCCCCCCGGGGGCGAGCAGTACTTC.